Listed below are T cell receptor beta chains from one sample, sequenced in a study of cytotoxic CD8 clonotypes in ibrutinib-treated CLL. Libraries were prepared by immunoSEQ multiplex PCR; TCRdb keeps only in-frame clonotypes and omits some of them. This sample carries 150,000 to 200,000 clones, about four fifths of them seen once, and the ten largest clones take around 2.1%. The material sequenced was PBMCs, taken after 12 months of ibrutinib treatment. The receptors shown here come from a human donor with chronic lymphocytic leukemia. Each CDR3 is given with its conserved first and last residue. Fields, in order: clone size, V gene, J gene, CDR3 length, D gene, CDR3 DNA, CDR3 protein. The D gene is left open where the match is weak. Where a row states a size, it is once, few, many or the class of an expanded clone; other rows omit it.

.	TRBV6-6	TRBJ2-5	15	.	TGTGCCAGCAGTTACTCGACGCTGGCGGGAGAGACCCAGTACTTC	CASSYSTLAGETQYF
few	TRBV28	TRBJ2-4	17	.	TGTGCCAGCAGACCTCCGGCCGGGGCGCTAGCCAAAAACATTCAGTACTTC	CASRPPAGALAKNIQYF
.	TRBV29-1	TRBJ1-4	11	.	TGCAGCGTGCGCCGGAGTGAAAAACTGTTTTTT	CSVRRSEKLFF
.	TRBV7-9	TRBJ2-1	16	TRBD2	TGTGCCAGCAGCCGCGGACTAGCGGGATATCGCAATGAGCAGTTCTTC	CASSRGLAGYRNEQFF
.	TRBV15	TRBJ2-1	13	TRBD2	TGTGCCACCAGCAGAGATAGGAGCGGGAGGCAGTTCTTC	CATSRDRSGRQFF
.	TRBV7-2	TRBJ1-5	13	.	TGTGCCAGCAGCTGGGAGGTGGGTCAGCCCCAGCATTTT	CASSWEVGQPQHF
.	TRBV28	TRBJ1-1	13	.	TGTGCCAGCAGCCTTACCCCTCCGGCGACAGCTTTCTTT	CASSLTPPATAFF
.	TRBV6-1	TRBJ1-5	13	.	TGTGCCAGCAGTGAAGTCCGGAATCAGCCCCAGCATTTT	CASSEVRNQPQHF
few	TRBV9	TRBJ1-1	14	.	TGTGCCAGCAGCGCCATATCGAAGAACACTGAAGCTTTCTTT	CASSAISKNTEAFF
.	TRBV19	TRBJ1-1	14	.	TGTGCCAGTACTCGGCGGGGTCTGAACACTGAAGCTTTCTTT	CASTRRGLNTEAFF
.	TRBV14	TRBJ1-2	14	.	TGTGCCAGCAGCCAAGAGCAGGGGACCCGTCGCTACACCTTC	CASSQEQGTRRYTF
.	TRBV9	TRBJ1-6	14	.	TGTGCCAGCACCCAAGACCCGTATAATTCACCCCTCCACTTT	CASTQDPYNSPLHF
.	TRBV19	TRBJ2-7	16	TRBD1	TGTGCCAGTAGTATAGGTGGCCGGACAGGGGCCCACGAGCAGTACTTC	CASSIGGRTGAHEQYF
.	TRBV2	TRBJ2-7	13	TRBD2	TGTGCCAGCAGGGGAGGGATCACCTACGAGCAGTACTTC	CASRGGITYEQYF
.	TRBV10-3	TRBJ1-2	15	.	TGTGCCATCAGTGGGGCAGACGATTTTTTAGGTGGCTACACCTTC	CAISGADDFLGGYTF
.	TRBV15	TRBJ2-3	18	TRBD2	TGTGCCACCAGCAGAGACCCCCTTACTAGCGGGAGCACAGATACGCAGTATTTT	CATSRDPLTSGSTDTQYF
few	TRBV7-6	TRBJ1-2	14	.	TGTGCCAGCAGTACAGGGCTGGGAGACTATGGCTACACCTTC	CASSTGLGDYGYTF